This T cell receptor (beta chain) is drawn from a study of shared clonotypes between healthy human individuals. Repertoires were generated with immunoSEQ multiplex PCR, while TCRdb's copy carries only in-frame clones and drops some. The sample holds millions of clones; roughly nine tenths are singletons and the top ten take more than 0.12%. J gave up 4 bases and V 4 bases, and 6 bases lay outside the gene matches. The CDR3 is 15 amino acids. Germline values: CDR1 SGHRS, CDR2 YFSETQ. The specimen sequenced was naive CD4+ T cells sorted from blood. Subset denoted: CD45RA+ positively selected. The V gene is TRBV5-1, the J gene TRBJ2-3; 10 bases agree with TRBD1. This TCR came from a young man in good health. The CDR3 nucleotides are TGCGCCAGCAGCCCAGGACAGGGGGGGTCAGATACGCAGTATTTT. This codes for CASSPGQGGSDTQYF.